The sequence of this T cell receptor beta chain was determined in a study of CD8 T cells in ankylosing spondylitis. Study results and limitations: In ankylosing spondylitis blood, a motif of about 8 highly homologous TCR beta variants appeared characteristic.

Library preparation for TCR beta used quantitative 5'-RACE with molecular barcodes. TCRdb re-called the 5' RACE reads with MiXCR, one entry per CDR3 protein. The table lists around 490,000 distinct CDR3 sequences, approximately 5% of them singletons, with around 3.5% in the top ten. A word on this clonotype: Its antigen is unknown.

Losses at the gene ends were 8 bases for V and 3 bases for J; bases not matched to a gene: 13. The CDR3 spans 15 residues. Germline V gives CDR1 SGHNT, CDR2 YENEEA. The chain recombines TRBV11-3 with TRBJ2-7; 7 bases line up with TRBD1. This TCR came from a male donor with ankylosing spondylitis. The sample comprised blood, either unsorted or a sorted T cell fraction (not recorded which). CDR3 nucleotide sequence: TGTGCCAGCTCAAAATCCGGGACAGCTGGCTACGAGCAGTACTTC. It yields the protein CASSKSGTAGYEQYF.